A single sample is the source of the 10 T cell receptor beta chains below, sequenced in a study of blood T cell repertoires in COVID-19. Profiled with immunoSEQ multiplex PCR; TCRdb holds only in-frame clones, not every one. The sample includes 280,000 or so clones, 85% of them seen just once. The sequencing input was PBMCs or T cells enriched from blood (not recorded which). These receptors came from a woman in her forties or fifties who had recovered from COVID-19.

This chain uses TRBV19 with TRBJ2-3; 8 bases map to TRBD2. J lost 11 bases, V lost 7 bases, and 14 bases had no gene match. CDR3 length: 14 amino acids. Per the germline V gene, CDR1 is LNHDA and CDR2 is SQIVND (reference sequence). The CDR3, as DNA: TGTGCCAGTACTGACCGGGGGGGCCCTCTTGGGCAGTATTTT. Protein sequence: CASTDRGGPLGQYF. Full variable domain (remainder filled in from reference TRBV19 and TRBJ2-3): DGGITQSPKYLFRKEGQNVTLSCEQNLNHDAMYWYRQDPGQGLRLIYYSQIVNDFQKGDIAEGYSVSREKKESFPLTVTSAQKNPTAFYLCASTDRGGPLGQYFGPGTRLTVL.

V usage is TRBV3-1 (or the pseudogene TRBV3-2) and J usage is TRBJ1-1; D gene ambiguous. Trimming cost V 0 bases and J 1 base, with 6 bases left between them. CDR3 length equals 14 residues. CDR1 is LGHDT and CDR2 is YNNKEL in the germline V gene (reference sequence). The CDR3 nucleotides are TGTGCCAGCAGCCAAGAGGCCCAGAACACTGAAGCTTTCTTT. Translation: CASSQEAQNTEAFF.

The gene calls are TRBV4-3 and TRBJ2-1; D may be TRBD2 (6 bases). This CDR3 has 15 residues. Germline V gene lookup returns CDR1 LGHNA and CDR2 YSLEER. Trimming took 2 bases from V and 1 from J, leaving 9 bases between them. CDR3 in amino acids: CASSQTSGSYNEQFF. Here the CDR3 DNA reads TGCGCCAGCAGCCAAACCAGCGGGTCCTACAATGAGCAGTTCTTC.

The chain uses TRBV7-2 and TRBJ2-3; 7 bases line up with TRBD2. Germline assignment: CDR1 SGHTA and CDR2 FQGNSA. V gave up 2 bases and J gave up 1 base; unmatched junction bases: 3. This CDR3 has 15 residues. The CDR3 DNA reads TGTGCCAGCAGCTTAATCAGCGGGGGCACAGATACGCAGTATTTT. As protein: CASSLISGGTDTQYF. The full variable domain, in which reference TRBV7-2 and TRBJ2-3 provide the parts outside the CDR3, is GAGVSQSPSNKVTEKGKDVELRCDPISGHTALYWYRQSLGQGLEFLIYFQGNSAPDKSGLPSDRFSAERTGGSVSTLTIQRTQQEDSAVYLCASSLISGGTDTQYFGPGTRLTVL.

The V gene is TRBV14, the J gene TRBJ2-1, with D hard to call. Per germline, CDR1 SGHDN and CDR2 FVKESK. Trimming stripped 0 bases from V and 9 bases from J, with 3 bases between. The CDR3 has 11 residues. The CDR3 loop reads CASSQDSEQFF. As DNA, the CDR3 is TGTGCCAGCAGCCAAGATAGTGAGCAGTTCTTC.

The chain employs TRBV7-2 and TRBJ2-7; TRBD1 matches 7 bases. CDR3 length equals 18 residues. V lost 1 base, J lost 0 bases, and 12 bases stayed unmatched. CDR1 SGHTA and CDR2 FQGNSA come from the germline V gene. Here the CDR3 reads CASSLVAGRQGASYEQYF. The CDR3 nucleotides read TGTGCCAGCAGCTTAGTTGCAGGCCGACAGGGAGCCTCCTACGAGCAGTACTTC.

DNA of the CDR3: TGTGCCATCAGTGAGTCGACAAGAGGGCCACGGGAGACCCAGTACTTC. Encoded protein: CAISESTRGPRETQYF. The chain is built from TRBV10-3 and TRBJ2-5, with a possible D match to TRBD2 (5 bases). V was trimmed by 0 bases and J by 5 bases, leaving 16 bases between them. The germline gives CDR1 ENHRY, CDR2 SYGVKD. This CDR3 comprises 16 residues.

CDR3 in amino acids: CASSAQQGLGYTF. CDR3 nucleotide sequence: TGTGCCAGCAGCGCCCAACAGGGCCTAGGCTACACCTTC. The chain carries TRBV9 and TRBJ1-2, with D possibly TRBD1 on 6 matching bases. Germline assignment: CDR1 SGDLS and CDR2 YYNGEE. CDR3 length: 13 amino acids. With 3 bases removed from V and 8 bases from J, the gap between germline ends came to 14 bases.

The chain uses TRBV29-1 and TRBJ2-1, with TRBD2 matching 12 bases. J was trimmed by 10 bases and V by 5 bases; bases with no gene match: 6. Germline V lookup: CDR1 SQVTM, CDR2 ANQGSEA. This CDR3 region has 13 residues. DNA for the CDR3: TGCAGCGTTCGACTAGCGGGAGACGGGGAGCAGTTCTTC. Protein: CSVRLAGDGEQFF.

The V and J genes are TRBV27 and TRBJ1-5, with D unclear. Per the germline V gene, CDR1 is MNHEY and CDR2 is SMNVEV (reference sequence). Trimming took off 3 bases at V and 5 bases at J, with 8 bases between the two ends. The CDR3 loop spans 13 amino acids. This CDR3 is CASSFWRDQPQHF. The CDR3 DNA follows: TGTGCCAGCAGTTTTTGGCGGGATCAGCCCCAGCATTTT.